The 25 T cell receptor beta chains listed next were all sequenced from one sample in a study of T cell responses to AZD1222 COVID-19 vaccine. The assay was immunoSEQ multiplex PCR, and TCRdb's table has in-frame clones only and misses some. The sample has about 140,000 clones, about 93% seen once. The material sequenced was peripheral blood, taken 28 days after the second AZD1222 dose. These receptors were taken from an adult who received the AZD1222 COVID-19 vaccine.

The chain links TRBV10-2 to TRBJ2-7; D gene unclear. Trimming removed 0 bases at V and 0 bases at J, with 9 bases between. In germline, CDR1 is WSHSY, CDR2 SAAADI. The length of the CDR3 is 15 residues. CDR3: CASSESGPTSYEQYF. Written as DNA, the CDR3 is TGCGCCAGCAGTGAGTCGGGCCCGACCTCCTACGAGCAGTACTTC.

The chain couples TRBV4-1 to TRBJ1-1; D uncertain. The CDR3 totals 15 residues. In germline, CDR1 is MGHRA, CDR2 YSYEKL. Trimming removed 4 bases from V and 4 bases from J, with 16 bases in between. CDR3 nucleotides: TGCGCCAGCAGCCCCCCCGGGAAAGGGCCCACTGAAGCTTTCTTT. This encodes CASSPPGKGPTEAFF.

This clone turned up a few times. The chain carries TRBV11-2 and TRBJ1-5; no clear D. Trimming shortened V by 0 bases and J by 6 bases, and 6 bases separated the two germline ends. This CDR3 has 13 residues. Germline-derived CDR1 and CDR2 are SGHAT and FQNNGV. As DNA, the CDR3 is TGTGCCAGCAGCTTAGATCAAGGTCAGCCCCAGCATTTT. Its translation: CASSLDQGQPQHF. The variable domain in full, completed from reference TRBV11-2 and TRBJ1-5, reads EAGVAQSPRYKIIEKRQSVAFWCNPISGHATLYWYQQILGQGPKLLIQFQNNGVVDDSQLPKDRFSAERLKGVDSTLKIQPAKLEDSAVYLCASSLDQGQPQHFGDGTRLSIL.

The chain uses TRBV5-4 and TRBJ1-2; 7 nucleotides align to TRBD1. V gave up 0 bases and J gave up 6 bases; unmatched junction bases: 8. The CDR3 has 15 amino acids. Germline V gene data show CDR1 as SGHNT and CDR2 as YYREEE (reference sequence). The CDR3 sequence is CASSLVTGQLNGYTF. DNA for the CDR3: TGTGCCAGCAGCTTGGTGACGGGACAGCTCAATGGCTACACCTTC.

The genes are TRBV9 and TRBJ2-3; D not resolved. The germline V gene has CDR1 SGDLS and CDR2 YYNGEE. The ends were cut back, 0 bases at V and 2 bases at J, with 4 bases in the middle. The CDR3 extends over 13 amino acids. CDR3 nucleotide sequence: TGTGCCAGCAGCGTAGTCATCACAGATACGCAGTATTTT. Protein sequence: CASSVVITDTQYF.

V is TRBV12-3 or TRBV12-4 and J is TRBJ1-3; D not certain. V was pared by 1 base and J by 4 bases, with 5 bases between. This CDR3 is built from 13 residues. CDR3 DNA: TGTGCCAGCAGTTTAGAACTGGGAAACACCATATATTTT. It specifies CASSLELGNTIYF.

V is TRBV4-3 and J is TRBJ1-4; 10 positions match TRBD1. The CDR3 is 14 amino acids. Looked up from germline, CDR1 is LGHNA and CDR2 is YSLEER. After removal of 4 bases from V and 6 bases from J, the junction contained 2 bases not matched to a gene. This chain's CDR3 is CASSPGTGDEKLFF. The DNA for the CDR3 is TGCGCCAGCAGCCCCGGGACAGGGGATGAAAAACTGTTTTTT.

This clone was counted once. Other DNA sequences in this sample translate to the same CDR3. J is TRBJ2-7 and V is TRBV7-2; the D is unclear. V was shortened by 3 bases and J by 1 base, with 7 bases between the two germline ends. The CDR3 totals 13 residues. Germline V CDR1 and CDR2: SGHTA, FQGNSA. The CDR3 here is CASSFTGSYEQYF. For the CDR3, the DNA is TGTGCCAGCAGCTTCACTGGGTCCTACGAGCAGTACTTC.

V usage is TRBV28 and J usage is TRBJ2-6; D uncertain. This CDR3 has 17 residues. V was pared by 6 bases and J by 0 bases, with 15 bases between. Germline values: CDR1 MDHEN, CDR2 SYDVKM. The CDR3 protein is CASRRSLLNSGANVLTF. The CDR3 DNA reads as TGTGCCAGCAGAAGATCCCTCCTAAACTCTGGGGCCAACGTCCTGACTTTC.

J is TRBJ1-2 and V is TRBV3-1 (or the pseudogene TRBV3-2); the D is unclear. CDR3 length equals 13 residues. CDR1 LGHDT and CDR2 YNNKEL come from the germline V gene (reference sequence). V was shortened by 4 bases and J by 3 bases, with 9 bases between the two germline ends. DNA for the CDR3: TGTGCCAGCAGCCCCACAGACTACTATGGCTACACCTTC. As protein: CASSPTDYYGYTF.

V usage is TRBV6-6 and J usage is TRBJ1-4; D gene ambiguous. Trimming shortened V by 2 bases and J by 3 bases, and 13 bases separated the two germline ends. Germline lookup yields CDR1 MNHNY and CDR2 SVGAGI (reference sequence). This CDR3 comprises 16 residues. The chain's CDR3 is CASSYATPLANEKLFF. CDR3 nucleotide sequence: TGTGCCAGCAGTTACGCGACCCCGTTGGCTAATGAAAAACTGTTTTTT.

This rearrangement joins TRBV5-6 to TRBJ1-5, with TRBD1 matching 8 bases. Germline V CDR1 and CDR2: SGHDT, YYEEEE. CDR3 size: 15 residues. The V and J ends lost 3 bases and 4 bases, in that order; junction bases with no gene match: 6. Here the CDR3 DNA reads TGTGCCAGCAGCTCACTGGACAGGGCTAATCAGCCCCAGCATTTT. Protein: CASSSLDRANQPQHF. Full variable domain (outside the CDR3, taken from reference TRBV5-6 and TRBJ1-5): DAGVTQSPTHLIKTRGQQVTLRCSPKSGHDTVSWYQQALGQGPQFIFQYYEEEERQRGNFPDRFSGHQFPNYSSELNVNALLLGDSALYLCASSSLDRANQPQHFGDGTRLSIL.

This clone was detected a few times. The chain links TRBV5-1 to TRBJ1-2, with 7 bases identical to TRBD1. Germline lookup yields CDR1 SGHRS and CDR2 YFSETQ. Germline trimming cut 1 base from V and 4 bases from J; bases unmatched to any gene: 4. There are 14 residues in the CDR3. CDR3 coding DNA: TGCGCCAGCAGCTTGAAGGGGGCGGGCTATGGCTACACCTTC. Protein sequence: CASSLKGAGYGYTF.

The chain carries TRBV9 and TRBJ2-7, with a possible D match to TRBD1 (6 bases). The CDR3 has 13 amino acids. V was pared by 4 bases and J by 1 base, with 9 bases between. In germline, CDR1 is SGDLS, CDR2 YYNGEE. The DNA of the CDR3 is TGTGCCAGCAGCCCCCAGGGGTCCTACGAGCAGTACTTC. This encodes CASSPQGSYEQYF.

The rearrangement uses TRBV20-1 and TRBJ1-2; the D gene is possibly TRBD1 (6 bases). With 5 bases removed from V and 9 bases from J, the gap between germline ends came to 10 bases. The CDR3 is 10 amino acids. Germline CDR1 reads DFQATT; CDR2 reads SNEGSKA (reference sequence). The CDR3 sequence: CSASTGRYTF. In DNA form, the CDR3 reads TGCAGTGCTTCAACAGGGCGCTACACCTTC.

The rearrangement joins TRBV6-5 to TRBJ2-2; 13 bases map to TRBD2. The CDR3 is made up of 15 amino acids. Germline lookup yields CDR1 MNHEY and CDR2 SVGAGI. The J segment lost 8 bases and the V segment lost 6 bases, leaving 6 bases of the junction unmatched. CDR3 bases: TGTGCCAGCAGGGGACTAGCGGGGAAATCGGGGGAGCTGTTTTTT. Protein product: CASRGLAGKSGELFF.

This rearrangement joins TRBV6-2 or TRBV6-3 to TRBJ1-1; D not certain. The CDR3 runs 12 residues. Between the trimmed V and J ends, which lost 8 bases and 1 base, there was a span of 8 bases. Germline loops: CDR1 MNHEY, CDR2 SVGEGT. The CDR3: CASGQTNTEAFF. The CDR3 coding sequence is TGTGCCAGCGGCCAGACGAACACTGAAGCTTTCTTT.

The chain combines TRBV6-6 with TRBJ1-5; D is uncertain. The CDR3 is 14 residues long. CDR1 and CDR2 from the germline V gene are MNHNY and SVGAGI (reference sequence). Trimming shortened V by 2 bases and J by 3 bases, and 8 bases separated the two germline ends. CDR3 residues: CASSYGQINQPQHF. CDR3 bases: TGTGCCAGCAGTTACGGCCAGATCAATCAGCCCCAGCATTTT.

The gene calls are TRBV7-2 and TRBJ2-1; D unresolved. The CDR3 is 14 amino acids. V dropped 1 base and J dropped 5 bases, with 9 bases sitting between them. The germline V gene has CDR1 SGHTA and CDR2 FQGNSA. The CDR3 region has the DNA TGTGCCAGCAGCTTAGTTCAGACCGACAATGAGCAGTTCTTC. This encodes CASSLVQTDNEQFF.

The chain has TRBV19 and TRBJ1-4, with TRBD1 as a possible D gene (5 bases). This CDR3 spans 16 amino acids. Trimming left V 2 bases short and J 8 bases short, with 18 bases between. From germline, CDR1 is LNHDA and CDR2 SQIVND (reference sequence). The DNA for the CDR3 is TGTGCCAGTAGTATAAACCCCCCAGGGACGCAGGAAAAACTGTTTTTT. Translation: CASSINPPGTQEKLFF.

This chain uses TRBV6-5 with TRBJ2-7; the D gene is possibly TRBD1 (6 bases). The CDR3 is 14 amino acids. CDR1 and CDR2 from the germline V gene are MNHEY and SVGAGI. V was trimmed by 5 bases and J by 6 bases, leaving 17 bases between them. The CDR3 loop is CASSRWGQIGEQYF. The CDR3 DNA reads TGTGCCAGCAGTCGCTGGGGGCAGATAGGCGAGCAGTACTTC.

The chain uses TRBV6-5 and TRBJ1-3, with D possibly matching TRBD1 (5 bases). This CDR3 spans 15 amino acids. V was pared by 2 bases and J by 9 bases, with 17 bases between. Germline V gene sequence: CDR1 MNHEY, CDR2 SVGAGI. In DNA form, the CDR3 reads TGTGCCAGCAGTTACGGGGCGGGAGCCGCTTTCACCATATATTTT. This sequence encodes CASSYGAGAAFTIYF.

The chain employs TRBV5-4 and TRBJ2-1; tentatively, D is TRBD1 (5 bases). Trimming pared 5 bases from V and 3 bases from J, leaving 9 bases between. From germline, CDR1 is SGHNT and CDR2 YYREEE (reference sequence). The CDR3 loop spans 13 amino acids. CDR3 amino acids: CASRKDSYNEQFF. CDR3 bases: TGTGCCAGCAGAAAAGACAGCTACAATGAGCAGTTCTTC.

The chain uses TRBV6-6 and TRBJ1-5; TRBD1 is a possible D gene (5 bases). Trimming stripped 5 bases from V and 2 bases from J, with 10 bases between. The CDR3 sequence is 14 residues long. CDR1 MNHNY and CDR2 SVGAGI come from the germline V gene (reference sequence). The CDR3 region is CASSPRGGNQPQHF. In DNA form, the CDR3 reads TGTGCCAGCAGTCCCCGAGGGGGCAATCAGCCCCAGCATTTT.

This chain connects TRBV11-2 to TRBJ2-7, with 12 positions matching TRBD2. There are 16 residues in the CDR3. The V and J ends lost 1 base and 1 base, in that order; junction bases with no gene match: 2. Germline CDR1 SGHAT, CDR2 FQNNGV. The CDR3 protein is CASSLVTSGRSYEQYF. In DNA, the CDR3 is TGTGCCAGCAGCTTAGTTACTAGCGGGAGGTCCTACGAGCAGTACTTC.